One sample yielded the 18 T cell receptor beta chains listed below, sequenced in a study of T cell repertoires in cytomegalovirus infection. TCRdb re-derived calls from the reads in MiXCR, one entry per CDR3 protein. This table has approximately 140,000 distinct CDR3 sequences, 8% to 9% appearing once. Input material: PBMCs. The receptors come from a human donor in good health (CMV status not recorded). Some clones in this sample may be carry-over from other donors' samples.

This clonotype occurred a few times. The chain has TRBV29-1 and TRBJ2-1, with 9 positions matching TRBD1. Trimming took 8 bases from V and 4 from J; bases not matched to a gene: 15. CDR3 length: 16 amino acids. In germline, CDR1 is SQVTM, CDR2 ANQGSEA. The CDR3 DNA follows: TGCAGCTGCCGCCTCGGGGACAGGGCGGTGTACAATGAGCAGTTCTTC. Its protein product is CSCRLGDRAVYNEQFF.

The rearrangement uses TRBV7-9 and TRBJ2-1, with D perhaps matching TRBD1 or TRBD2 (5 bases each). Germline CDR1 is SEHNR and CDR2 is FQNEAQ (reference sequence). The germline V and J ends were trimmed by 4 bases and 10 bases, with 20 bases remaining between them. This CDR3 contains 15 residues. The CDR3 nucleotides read TGTGCCAGCAGCTCACCGGGACCAAAGCCGCAAGAGCAGTTCTTC. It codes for CASSSPGPKPQEQFF.

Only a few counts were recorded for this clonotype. The CDR3 region has the DNA TGCAGCGCCCAAGAGGGGAACACTGAAGCTTTCTTT. It encodes CSAQEGNTEAFF. The chain carries TRBV29-1 and TRBJ1-1, with D unclear. The ends were cut back, 7 bases at V and 1 base at J, with 10 bases in the middle. The germline V gene has CDR1 SQVTM and CDR2 ANQGSEA. The CDR3 has 12 amino acids.

The DNA for the CDR3 is TGTGCCAGCAGCTTGGGGGATTCCTCATCCTACGAGCAGTACTTC. Its translation is CASSLGDSSSYEQYF. The rearrangement links TRBV5-4 to TRBJ2-7, with D unresolved. This CDR3 has 15 amino acids. Trimming pared 0 bases from V and 1 base from J, leaving 11 bases between. Germline lookup yields CDR1 SGHNT and CDR2 YYREEE (reference sequence).

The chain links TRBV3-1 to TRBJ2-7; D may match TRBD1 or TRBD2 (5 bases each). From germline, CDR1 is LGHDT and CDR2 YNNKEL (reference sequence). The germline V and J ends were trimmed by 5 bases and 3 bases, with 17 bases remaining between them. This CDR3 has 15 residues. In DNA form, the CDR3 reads TGTGCCAGCAGCTCAGCGAGGGACCCGGTCTACGAGCAGTACTTC. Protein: CASSSARDPVYEQYF.

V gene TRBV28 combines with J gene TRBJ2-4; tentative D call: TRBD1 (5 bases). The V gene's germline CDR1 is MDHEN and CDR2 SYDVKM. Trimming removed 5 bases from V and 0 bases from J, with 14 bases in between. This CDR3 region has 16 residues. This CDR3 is CASSPLGLGAKNIQYF. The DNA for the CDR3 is TGTGCCAGCAGTCCCTTGGGGCTTGGAGCCAAAAACATTCAGTACTTC.

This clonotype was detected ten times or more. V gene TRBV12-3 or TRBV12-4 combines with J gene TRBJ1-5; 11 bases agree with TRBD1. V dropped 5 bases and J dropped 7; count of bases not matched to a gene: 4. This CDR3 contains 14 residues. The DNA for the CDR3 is TGTGCCAGCAGTGGGACAGGGGGAAGACAGCCCCAGCATTTT. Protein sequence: CASSGTGGRQPQHF.

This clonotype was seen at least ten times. In DNA form, the CDR3 reads TGCGCCAGCAGCTTGGCCGAAGACACTGAAGCTTTCTTT. It specifies CASSLAEDTEAFF. The chain links TRBV5-1 to TRBJ1-1; D remains ambiguous. Germline values: CDR1 SGHRS, CDR2 YFSETQ. The V end lost 0 bases, the J end lost 3 bases, and 6 bases lay between the germline ends. The CDR3 covers 13 residues. The full variable domain, rest sourced from reference TRBV5-1 and TRBJ1-1, is KAGVTQTPRYLIKTRGQQVTLSCSPISGHRSVSWYQQTPGQGLQFLFEYFSETQRNKGNFPGRFSGRQFSNSRSEMNVSTLELGDSALYLCASSLAEDTEAFFGQGTRLTVV.

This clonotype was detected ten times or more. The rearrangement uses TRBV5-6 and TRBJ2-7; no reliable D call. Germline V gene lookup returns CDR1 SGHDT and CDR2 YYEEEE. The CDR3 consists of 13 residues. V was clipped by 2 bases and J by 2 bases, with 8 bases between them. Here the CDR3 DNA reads TGTGCCAGCAGCTTTTTTAACGCCTACGAGCAGTACTTC. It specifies CASSFFNAYEQYF.

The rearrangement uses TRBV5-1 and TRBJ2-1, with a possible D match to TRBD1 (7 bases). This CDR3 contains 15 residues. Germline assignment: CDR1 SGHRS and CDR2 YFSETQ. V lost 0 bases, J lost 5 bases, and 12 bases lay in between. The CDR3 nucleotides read TGCGCCAGCAGCTTGGGCGGGACAGTGGACAATGAGCAGTTCTTC. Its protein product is CASSLGGTVDNEQFF. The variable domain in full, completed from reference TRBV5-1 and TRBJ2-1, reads KAGVTQTPRYLIKTRGQQVTLSCSPISGHRSVSWYQQTPGQGLQFLFEYFSETQRNKGNFPGRFSGRQFSNSRSEMNVSTLELGDSALYLCASSLGGTVDNEQFFGPGTRLTVL.

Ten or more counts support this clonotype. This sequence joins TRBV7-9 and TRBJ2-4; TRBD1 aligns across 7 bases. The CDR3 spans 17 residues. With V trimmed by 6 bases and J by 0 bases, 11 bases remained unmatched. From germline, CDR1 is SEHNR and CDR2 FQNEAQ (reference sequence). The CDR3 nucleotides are TGTGCCAGCAGTTTAACCTTCCAGGGGGAAGCCAAAAACATTCAGTACTTC. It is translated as CASSLTFQGEAKNIQYF. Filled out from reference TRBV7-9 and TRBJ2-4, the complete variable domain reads DTGVSQNPRHKITKRGQNVTFRCDPISEHNRLYWYRQTLGQGPEFLTYFQNEAQLEKSRLLSDRFSAERPKGSFSTLEIQRTEQGDSAMYLCASSLTFQGEAKNIQYFGAGTRLSVL.

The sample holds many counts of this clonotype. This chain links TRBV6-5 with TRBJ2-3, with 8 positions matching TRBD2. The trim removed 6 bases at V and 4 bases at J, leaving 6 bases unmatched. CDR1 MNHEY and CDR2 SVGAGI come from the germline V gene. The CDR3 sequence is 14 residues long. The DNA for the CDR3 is TGTGCCAGCAGGTACGGGGGGGCCGCAGATACGCAGTATTTT. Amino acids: CASRYGGAADTQYF.

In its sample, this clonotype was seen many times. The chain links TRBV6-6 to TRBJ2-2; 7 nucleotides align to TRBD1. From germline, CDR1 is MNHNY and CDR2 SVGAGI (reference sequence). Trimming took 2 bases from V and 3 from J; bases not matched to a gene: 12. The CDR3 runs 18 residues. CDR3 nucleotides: TGTGCCAGCAGTTACAACAAACAGGGGAAGTTGTACACCGGGGAGCTGTTTTTT. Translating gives CASSYNKQGKLYTGELFF.

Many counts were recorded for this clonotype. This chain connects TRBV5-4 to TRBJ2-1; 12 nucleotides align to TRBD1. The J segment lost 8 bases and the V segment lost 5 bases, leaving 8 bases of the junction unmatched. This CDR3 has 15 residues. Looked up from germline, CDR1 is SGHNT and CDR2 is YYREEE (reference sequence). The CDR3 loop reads CASRDGTGGGYEQFF. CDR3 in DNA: TGTGCCAGCAGAGACGGGACAGGGGGCGGCTATGAGCAGTTCTTC.

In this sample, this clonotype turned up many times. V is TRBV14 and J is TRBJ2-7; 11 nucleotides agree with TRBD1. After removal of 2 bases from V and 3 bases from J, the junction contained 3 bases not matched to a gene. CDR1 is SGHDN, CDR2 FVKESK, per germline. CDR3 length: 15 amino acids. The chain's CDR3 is CASSQTGTGGYEQYF. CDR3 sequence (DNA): TGTGCCAGCAGCCAAACCGGGACAGGGGGCTACGAGCAGTACTTC.

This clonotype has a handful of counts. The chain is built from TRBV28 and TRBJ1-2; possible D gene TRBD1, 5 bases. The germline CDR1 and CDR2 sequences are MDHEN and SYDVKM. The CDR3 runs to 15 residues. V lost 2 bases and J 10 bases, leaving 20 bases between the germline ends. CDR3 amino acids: CASSLGGSGRSDYTF. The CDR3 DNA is TGTGCCAGCAGTTTAGGGGGGTCGGGGCGTAGTGACTACACCTTC.

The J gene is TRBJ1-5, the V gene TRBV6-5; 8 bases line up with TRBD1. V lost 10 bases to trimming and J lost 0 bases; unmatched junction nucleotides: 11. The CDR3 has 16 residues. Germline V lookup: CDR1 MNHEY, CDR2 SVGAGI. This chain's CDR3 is CATSGQGDYSNQPQHF. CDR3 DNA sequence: TGTGCCACCTCAGGACAGGGAGATTATAGCAATCAGCCCCAGCATTTT.

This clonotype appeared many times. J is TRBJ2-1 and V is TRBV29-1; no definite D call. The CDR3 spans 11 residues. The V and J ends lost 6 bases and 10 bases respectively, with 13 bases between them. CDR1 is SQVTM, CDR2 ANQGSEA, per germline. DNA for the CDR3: TGCAGCGTGGCGACCAAACCCGAGCAGTTCTTC. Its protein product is CSVATKPEQFF.